Below are 13 T cell receptor beta chains sequenced from a single sample in a study of blood T cell repertoires in COVID-19. Data came from immunoSEQ multiplex PCR; TCRdb stores just in-frame clones and leaves some out. The data hold approximately 490,000 clones, with approximately 90% observed a single time. The sequenced material came from PBMCs or T cells enriched from blood (not recorded which). Receptor source: an older woman who had recovered from COVID-19.

The chain is built from TRBV6-5 and TRBJ1-6; 7 positions match TRBD1. This CDR3 contains 15 residues. CDR1 is MNHEY, CDR2 SVGAGI, per germline. With 2 bases clipped from V and 5 bases from J, the junction kept 3 bases outside the gene matches. The CDR3 bases are TGTGCCAGCAGTTACCGGGACAGAGATAATTCACCCCTCCACTTT. The encoded protein is CASSYRDRDNSPLHF.

The chain is built from TRBV5-1 and TRBJ2-3, with 7 bases aligning to TRBD1. V dropped 5 bases and J dropped 0; count of bases not matched to a gene: 6. Germline V gene data show CDR1 as SGHRS and CDR2 as YFSETQ. The CDR3 contains 15 residues. CDR3 bases: TGCGCCAGCAGTAATCGACAGGGTAGCACAGATACGCAGTATTTT. Protein: CASSNRQGSTDTQYF.

This clone has only a few counts. This chain joins TRBV24-1 and TRBJ2-5; D uncertain. V was clipped by 0 bases and J by 10 bases, with 11 bases between them. This CDR3 spans 13 amino acids. Germline V CDR1 and CDR2: KGHDR, SFDVKD. The CDR3 nucleotides read TGTGCCACCAGTGATTTGCGGCAGGCTGACCAGTACTTC. It specifies CATSDLRQADQYF.

The rearrangement uses TRBV5-1 and TRBJ1-1; 8 nucleotides line up with TRBD1. Germline CDR1 and CDR2: SGHRS and YFSETQ. The length of the CDR3 is 17 residues. Trimming at V came to 2 bases and at J to 0 bases, leaving 9 bases not matched to a gene. The CDR3 DNA reads as TGCGCCAGCAGCTTAAGGGCAGGGGGCGTGATGAACACTGAAGCTTTCTTT. It encodes CASSLRAGGVMNTEAFF.

The chain recombines TRBV27 with TRBJ1-1; 9 nucleotides match TRBD1. The V and J ends lost 6 bases and 4 bases, in that order; junction bases with no gene match: 3. CDR3 length equals 13 residues. Germline V gene sequence: CDR1 MNHEY, CDR2 SMNVEV (reference sequence). Here the CDR3 reads CASRGQGRTEAFF. In DNA, the CDR3 is TGTGCCAGCAGGGGACAGGGCCGCACTGAAGCTTTCTTT.

The chain is built from TRBV2 and TRBJ1-5; TRBD1 agrees at 10 bases. The ends lost 5 bases at V and 0 bases at J; junction bases unmatched: 7. Germline CDR1 SNHLY, CDR2 FYNNEI. The CDR3 sequence is 17 residues long. Here the CDR3 DNA reads TGTGCCAGCAGTCCGGGACAGGGGATACATAGCAATCAGCCCCAGCATTTT. Protein: CASSPGQGIHSNQPQHF.

The CDR3 DNA is TGTGCCAGCAGGGGAGGCTGGTACAATGAGCAGTTCTTC. Protein: CASRGGWYNEQFF. J is TRBJ2-1 and V is TRBV12-3 or TRBV12-4, with a weak D call TRBD2 (6 bases). This CDR3 is 13 amino acids long. V shed 6 bases and J shed 4 bases, with 10 bases lying between them.

V and J are TRBV10-3 and TRBJ1-4; TRBD1 is a possible D gene (5 bases). Trimming shortened V by 3 bases and J by 3 bases, and 8 bases separated the two germline ends. The V gene's germline CDR1 is ENHRY and CDR2 SYGVKD. This CDR3 has 14 amino acids. CDR3 sequence reads: CAISEGVSNEKLFF. The CDR3 region has the DNA TGTGCCATCAGTGAAGGGGTCTCTAATGAAAAACTGTTTTTT.

Notes on this clone: Other DNA sequences in the sample encode the same CDR3. This chain links TRBV6-5 with TRBJ2-5; 7 nucleotides match TRBD2. The CDR3 totals 12 residues. Unmatched junction bases numbered 2, after V lost 6 bases and J lost 4 bases. Germline V gives CDR1 MNHEY, CDR2 SVGAGI. In nucleotides, the CDR3 is TGTGCCAGCAGATCTAGCGGAGAGACCCAGTACTTC. Its translation is CASRSSGETQYF.

The chain uses TRBV4-1 and TRBJ2-3, with 8 bases that match TRBD2. Losses at the gene ends were 1 base for V and 1 base for J; bases not matched to a gene: 1. Germline V gives CDR1 MGHRA, CDR2 YSYEKL. CDR3 length equals 15 residues. Here the CDR3 reads CASSQGGLGTDTQYF. In DNA, the CDR3 is TGCGCCAGCAGCCAAGGGGGACTAGGCACAGATACGCAGTATTTT.

The sample holds one count of this clone. The chain recombines TRBV6-5 with TRBJ2-2; weak D call: TRBD1 (6 bases). This CDR3 comprises 15 residues. Per the germline V gene, CDR1 is MNHEY and CDR2 is SVGAGI. Trimming left V 5 bases short and J 6 bases short, with 16 bases between. As DNA, the CDR3 is TGTGCCAGCAGTAGGTGGGACACCAGCTCCGGGGAGCTGTTTTTT. This encodes CASSRWDTSSGELFF.

V usage is TRBV5-1 and J usage is TRBJ2-5, with D unresolved. Trimming removed 0 bases at V and 5 bases at J, with 14 bases between. Germline values: CDR1 SGHRS, CDR2 YFSETQ. This CDR3 is built from 15 residues. CDR3 residues: CASSLGQIYLETQYF. CDR3 coding DNA: TGCGCCAGCAGCTTGGGACAAATTTATTTGGAGACCCAGTACTTC.

The chain couples TRBV5-4 to TRBJ2-1; D remains ambiguous. CDR1 and CDR2 (germline): SGHNT, YYREEE (reference sequence). Between the trimmed V and J ends, which lost 0 bases and 8 bases, there was a span of 9 bases. The CDR3 runs 13 residues. The CDR3 DNA reads as TGTGCCAGCAGCTTGGATAGCTCGGATGAGCAGTTCTTC. As protein: CASSLDSSDEQFF.